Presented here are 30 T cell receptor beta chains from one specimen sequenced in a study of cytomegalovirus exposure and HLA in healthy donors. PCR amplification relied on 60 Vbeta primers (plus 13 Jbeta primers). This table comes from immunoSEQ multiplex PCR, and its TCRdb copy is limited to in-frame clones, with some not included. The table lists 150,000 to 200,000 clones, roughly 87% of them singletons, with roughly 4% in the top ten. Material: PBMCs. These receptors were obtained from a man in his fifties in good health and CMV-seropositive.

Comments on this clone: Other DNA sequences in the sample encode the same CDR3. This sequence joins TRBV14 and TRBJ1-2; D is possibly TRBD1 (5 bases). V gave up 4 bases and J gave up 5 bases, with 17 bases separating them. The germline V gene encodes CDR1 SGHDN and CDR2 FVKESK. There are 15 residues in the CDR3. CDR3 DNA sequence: TGTGCCAGCAGCCCCCACTCGACAGAATTATATGGCTACACCTTC. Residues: CASSPHSTELYGYTF.

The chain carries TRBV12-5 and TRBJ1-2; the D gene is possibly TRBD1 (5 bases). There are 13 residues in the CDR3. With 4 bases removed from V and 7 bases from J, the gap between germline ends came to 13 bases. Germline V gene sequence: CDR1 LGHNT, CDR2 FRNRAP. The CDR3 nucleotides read TGTGCTAGTGGTTCCCACGCAGGGTTTGGCTACACCTTC. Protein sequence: CASGSHAGFGYTF.

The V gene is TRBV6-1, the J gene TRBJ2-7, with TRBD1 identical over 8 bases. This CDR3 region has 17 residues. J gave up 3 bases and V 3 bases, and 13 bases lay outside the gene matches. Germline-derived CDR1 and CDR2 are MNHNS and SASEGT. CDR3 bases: TGTGCCAGCAGTGATTCCCTCTTCTGGGACAGGCGCTACGAGCAGTACTTC. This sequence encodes CASSDSLFWDRRYEQYF.

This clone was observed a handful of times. The CDR3 loop is CASTGRDSYEQYF. In DNA form, the CDR3 reads TGTGCCAGCACCGGGCGGGACTCCTACGAGCAGTACTTC. The chain employs TRBV6-6 and TRBJ2-7, with D possibly matching TRBD2 (6 bases). The CDR3 is 13 amino acids. Per the germline V gene, CDR1 is MNHNY and CDR2 is SVGAGI (reference sequence). The V and J ends lost 7 bases and 0 bases respectively, with 10 bases between them.

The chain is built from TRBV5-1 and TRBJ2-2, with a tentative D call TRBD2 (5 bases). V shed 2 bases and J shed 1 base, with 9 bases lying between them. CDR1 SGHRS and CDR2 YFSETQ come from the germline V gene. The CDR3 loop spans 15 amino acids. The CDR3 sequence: CASSFLRVNTGELFF. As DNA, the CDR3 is TGCGCCAGCAGCTTCTTGCGGGTGAACACCGGGGAGCTGTTTTTT.

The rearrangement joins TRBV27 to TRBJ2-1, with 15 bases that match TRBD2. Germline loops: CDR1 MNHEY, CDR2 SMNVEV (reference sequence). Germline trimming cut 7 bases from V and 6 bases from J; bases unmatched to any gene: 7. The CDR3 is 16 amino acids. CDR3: CASTGLAGGPLNEQFF. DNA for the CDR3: TGTGCCAGCACCGGACTAGCGGGAGGGCCCCTCAATGAGCAGTTCTTC.

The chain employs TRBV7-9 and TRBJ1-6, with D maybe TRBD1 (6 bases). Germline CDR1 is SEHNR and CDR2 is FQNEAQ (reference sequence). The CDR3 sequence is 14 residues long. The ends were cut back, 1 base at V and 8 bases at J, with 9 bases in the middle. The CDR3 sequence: CASSLDRVDSPLHF. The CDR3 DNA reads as TGTGCCAGCAGCTTAGACAGGGTGGATTCACCCCTCCACTTT.

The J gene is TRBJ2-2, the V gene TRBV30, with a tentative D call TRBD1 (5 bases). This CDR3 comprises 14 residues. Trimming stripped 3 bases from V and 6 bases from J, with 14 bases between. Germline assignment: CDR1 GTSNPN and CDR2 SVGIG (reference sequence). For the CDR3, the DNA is TGTGCCTGGAGAGAAGGGGATTGGGCCGGGGAGCTGTTTTTT. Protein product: CAWREGDWAGELFF. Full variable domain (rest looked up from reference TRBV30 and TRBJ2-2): SQTIHQWPATLVQPVGSPLSLECTVEGTSNPNLYWYRQAAGRGLQLLFYSVGIGQISSEVPQNLSASRPQDRQFILSSKKLLLSDSGFYLCAWREGDWAGELFFGEGSRLTVL.

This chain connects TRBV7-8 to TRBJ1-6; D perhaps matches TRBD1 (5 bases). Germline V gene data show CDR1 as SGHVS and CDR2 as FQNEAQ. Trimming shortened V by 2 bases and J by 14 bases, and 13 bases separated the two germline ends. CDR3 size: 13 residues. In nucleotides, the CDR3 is TGTGCCAGCAGCTTATGGGGCCAACTGTCCCTCCACTTT. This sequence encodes CASSLWGQLSLHF.

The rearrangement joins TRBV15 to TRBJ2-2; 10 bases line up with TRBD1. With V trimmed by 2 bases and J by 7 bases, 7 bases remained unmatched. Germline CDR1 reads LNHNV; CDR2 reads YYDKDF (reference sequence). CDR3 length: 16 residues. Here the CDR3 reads CATSRNDRGQGGELFF. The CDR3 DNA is TGTGCCACCAGCAGAAACGACAGGGGGCAGGGCGGGGAGCTGTTTTTT.

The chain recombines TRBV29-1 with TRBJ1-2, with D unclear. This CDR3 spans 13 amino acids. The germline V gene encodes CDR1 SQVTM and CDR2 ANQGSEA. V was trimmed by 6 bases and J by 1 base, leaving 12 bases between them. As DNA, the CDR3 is TGCAGCGTCGCTGACACCCTTAACTATGGCTACACCTTC. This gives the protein CSVADTLNYGYTF.

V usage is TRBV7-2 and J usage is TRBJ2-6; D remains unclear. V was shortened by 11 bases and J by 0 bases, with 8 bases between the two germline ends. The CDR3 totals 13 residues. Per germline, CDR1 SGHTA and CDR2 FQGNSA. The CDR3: CASTDSGANVLTF. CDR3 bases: TGTGCCTCCACAGACTCTGGGGCCAACGTCCTGACTTTC.

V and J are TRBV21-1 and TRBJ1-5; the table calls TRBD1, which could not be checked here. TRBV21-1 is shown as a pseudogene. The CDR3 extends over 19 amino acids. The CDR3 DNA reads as TGTGCCAGCAGCAACCCAGGGATGGAAGGATCAAAGAGCAATCAGCCCCAGCATTTT. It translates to CASSNPGMEGSKSNQPQHF.

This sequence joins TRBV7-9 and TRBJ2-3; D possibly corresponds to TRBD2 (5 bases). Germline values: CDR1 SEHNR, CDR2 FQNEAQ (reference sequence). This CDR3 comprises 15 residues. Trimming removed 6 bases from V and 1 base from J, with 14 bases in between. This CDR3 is CASRNPSSRTDTQYF. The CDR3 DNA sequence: TGTGCCAGCAGGAATCCTAGCAGCCGCACAGATACGCAGTATTTT.

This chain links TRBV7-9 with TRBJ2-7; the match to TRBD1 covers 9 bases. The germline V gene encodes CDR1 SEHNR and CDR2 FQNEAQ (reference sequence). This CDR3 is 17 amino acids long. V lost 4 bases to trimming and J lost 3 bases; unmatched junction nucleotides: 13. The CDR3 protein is CASSSPPGTGHDYEQYF. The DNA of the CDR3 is TGTGCCAGCAGCTCCCCCCCCGGGACAGGGCACGACTACGAGCAGTACTTC.

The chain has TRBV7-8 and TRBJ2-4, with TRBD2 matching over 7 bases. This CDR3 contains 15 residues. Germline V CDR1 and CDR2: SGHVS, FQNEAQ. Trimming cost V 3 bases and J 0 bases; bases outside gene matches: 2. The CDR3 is CASSFSSGAKNIQYF. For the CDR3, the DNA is TGTGCCAGCAGCTTTTCTAGCGGAGCCAAAAACATTCAGTACTTC.

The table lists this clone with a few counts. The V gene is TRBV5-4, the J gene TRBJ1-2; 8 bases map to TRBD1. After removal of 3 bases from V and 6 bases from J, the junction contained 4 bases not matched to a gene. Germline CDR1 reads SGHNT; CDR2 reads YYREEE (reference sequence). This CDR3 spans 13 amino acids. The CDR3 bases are TGTGCCAGCAGCTACGACAGGGGACATGGCTACACCTTC. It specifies CASSYDRGHGYTF.

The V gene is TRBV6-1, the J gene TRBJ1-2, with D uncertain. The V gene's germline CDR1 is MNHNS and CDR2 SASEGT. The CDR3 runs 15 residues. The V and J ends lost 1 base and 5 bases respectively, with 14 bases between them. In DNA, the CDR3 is TGTGCCAGCAGTGAAGGTGTGGGCAGTTCTTATGGCTACACCTTC. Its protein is CASSEGVGSSYGYTF.

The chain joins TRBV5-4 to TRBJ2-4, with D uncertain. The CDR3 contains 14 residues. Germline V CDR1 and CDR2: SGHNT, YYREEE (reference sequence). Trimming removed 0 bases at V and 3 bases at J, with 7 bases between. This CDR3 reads CASSLDPGKNIQYF. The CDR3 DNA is TGTGCCAGCAGCTTGGATCCCGGCAAAAACATTCAGTACTTC.

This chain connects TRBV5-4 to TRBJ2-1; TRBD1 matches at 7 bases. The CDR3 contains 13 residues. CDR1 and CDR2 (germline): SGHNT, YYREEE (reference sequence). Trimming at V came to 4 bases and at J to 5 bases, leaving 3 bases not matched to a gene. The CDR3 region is CASSPGTDNEQFF. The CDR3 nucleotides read TGTGCCAGCAGCCCCGGGACAGACAATGAGCAGTTCTTC.

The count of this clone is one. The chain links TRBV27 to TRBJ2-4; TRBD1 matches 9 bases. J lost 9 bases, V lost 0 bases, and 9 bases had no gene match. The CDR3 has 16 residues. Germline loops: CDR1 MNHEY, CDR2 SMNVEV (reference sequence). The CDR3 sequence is CASSLSRQGERGIQYF. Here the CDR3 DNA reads TGTGCCAGCAGTTTATCCCGACAGGGGGAACGGGGCATTCAGTACTTC.

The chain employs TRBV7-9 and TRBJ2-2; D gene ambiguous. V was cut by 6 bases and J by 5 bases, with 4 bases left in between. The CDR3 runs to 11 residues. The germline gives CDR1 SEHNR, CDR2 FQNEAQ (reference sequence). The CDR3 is CASSITGELFF. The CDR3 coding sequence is TGTGCCAGCAGTATAACCGGGGAGCTGTTTTTT.

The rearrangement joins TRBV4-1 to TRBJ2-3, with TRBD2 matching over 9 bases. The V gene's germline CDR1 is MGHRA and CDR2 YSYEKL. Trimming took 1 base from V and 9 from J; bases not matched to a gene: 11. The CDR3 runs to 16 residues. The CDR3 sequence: CASSQVAGERGGTQYF. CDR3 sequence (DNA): TGCGCCAGCAGCCAAGTAGCGGGGGAGCGTGGGGGGACGCAGTATTTT.

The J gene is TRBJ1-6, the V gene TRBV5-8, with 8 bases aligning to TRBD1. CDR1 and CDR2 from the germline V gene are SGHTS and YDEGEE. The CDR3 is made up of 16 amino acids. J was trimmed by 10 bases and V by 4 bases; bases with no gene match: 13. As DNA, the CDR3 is TGTGCCAGCAGCCAAGGGACAGGTGCAGGTCGGTCACCCCTCCACTTT. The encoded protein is CASSQGTGAGRSPLHF.

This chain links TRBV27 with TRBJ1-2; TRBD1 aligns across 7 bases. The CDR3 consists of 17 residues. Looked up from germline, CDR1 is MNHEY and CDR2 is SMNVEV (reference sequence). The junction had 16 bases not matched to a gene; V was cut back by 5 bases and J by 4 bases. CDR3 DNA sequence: TGTGCCAGCAGTCTTCATCCTTACAGGGGAACTAGCTATGGCTACACCTTC. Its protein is CASSLHPYRGTSYGYTF.

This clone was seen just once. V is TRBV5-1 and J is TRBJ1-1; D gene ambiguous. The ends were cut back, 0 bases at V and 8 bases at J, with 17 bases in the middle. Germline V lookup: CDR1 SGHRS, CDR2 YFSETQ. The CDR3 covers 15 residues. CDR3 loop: CASSLVPRVGSEAFF. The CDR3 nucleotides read TGCGCCAGCAGCTTGGTTCCCCGGGTTGGTTCGGAAGCTTTCTTT.

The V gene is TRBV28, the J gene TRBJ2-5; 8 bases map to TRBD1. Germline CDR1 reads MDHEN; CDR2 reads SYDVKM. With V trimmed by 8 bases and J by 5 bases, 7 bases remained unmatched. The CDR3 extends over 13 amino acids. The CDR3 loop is CASGRDRRETQYF. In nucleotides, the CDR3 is TGTGCCAGCGGCCGGGACAGGAGGGAGACCCAGTACTTC.

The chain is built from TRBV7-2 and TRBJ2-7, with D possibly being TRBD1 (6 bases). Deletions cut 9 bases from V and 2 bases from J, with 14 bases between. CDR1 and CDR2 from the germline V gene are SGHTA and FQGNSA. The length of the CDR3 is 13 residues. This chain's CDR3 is CASSAAGAYEQYF. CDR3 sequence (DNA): TGTGCCAGTAGCGCCGCAGGGGCCTACGAGCAGTACTTC.

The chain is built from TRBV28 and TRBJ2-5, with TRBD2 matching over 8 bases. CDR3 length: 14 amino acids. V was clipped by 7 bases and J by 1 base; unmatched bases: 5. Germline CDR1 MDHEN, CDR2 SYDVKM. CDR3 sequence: CASKSGRIQETQYF. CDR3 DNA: TGTGCCAGCAAGAGCGGGAGAATCCAAGAGACCCAGTACTTC.

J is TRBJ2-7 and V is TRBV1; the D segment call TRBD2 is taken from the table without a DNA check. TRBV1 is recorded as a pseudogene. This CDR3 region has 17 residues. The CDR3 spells CTSRPGTSGRRRYEQYF. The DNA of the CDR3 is TGCACCAGCAGGCCCGGGACTAGCGGGAGGAGAAGATACGAGCAGTACTTC.